These 27 T cell receptor beta chains originate from one sample sequenced in a study of blood T cells in healthy people across ages. PCR was performed a second time for 7 to 11 cycles using a sample-barcoded 5' primer and a J-beta primer mix. TCRdb re-called the 5' RACE reads with MiXCR, one entry per CDR3 protein. This sample has roughly 2 million distinct CDR3 sequences, with around half found just once. Sequencing was carried out using blood. The receptors derive from a woman aged 40 to 50 in good health.

This chain links TRBV5-6 with TRBJ2-1; 7 bases agree with TRBD1. The J call may not be correct, given that the DNA end is closer to TRBJ2-7. Germline values: CDR1 SGHDT, CDR2 YYEEEE. This CDR3 region has 15 residues. The CDR3 loop is CASSLSGTVYNEQYF. In DNA form, the CDR3 reads TGTGCCAGCAGCTTGTCCGGGACAGTATACAATGAGCAGTACTTC.

V gene TRBV20-1 combines with J gene TRBJ2-7, with D possibly TRBD1 on 5 matching bases. CDR1 and CDR2 (germline): DFQATT, SNEGSKA (reference sequence). The CDR3 is 13 residues long. V was trimmed by 3 bases and J by 5 bases, leaving 14 bases between them. CDR3 bases: TGCAGTGCTAGGGGCAGACAGATACACGAGCAGTACTTC. It codes for CSARGRQIHEQYF.

V and J are TRBV7-2 and TRBJ2-5; 7 bases are a match to TRBD2. Trimming at V came to 5 bases and at J to 11 bases, leaving 20 bases not matched to a gene. The germline V gene has CDR1 SGHTA and CDR2 FQGNSA. CDR3 length: 16 residues. The CDR3 protein is CASSLTGTTNHNEQYF. Written as DNA, the CDR3 is TGTGCCAGCAGCCTCACCGGGACTACCAACCACAATGAGCAGTACTTC.

This clonotype was seen once. The chain carries TRBV27 and TRBJ2-7, with 14 bases identical to TRBD2. The CDR3 loop spans 18 amino acids. With 1 base clipped from V and 3 bases from J, the junction kept 8 bases outside the gene matches. Germline values: CDR1 MNHEY, CDR2 SMNVEV (reference sequence). The CDR3 region has the DNA TGTGCCAGCAGTTTATTAGGGACTAGCGGGGGAGCCAACTACGAGCAGTACTTC. Its protein product is CASSLLGTSGGANYEQYF.

This clonotype showed up just a few times. The chain employs TRBV27 and TRBJ2-1; TRBD2 matches at 8 bases. Trimming took 6 bases from V and 0 from J; bases not matched to a gene: 10. The CDR3 runs to 17 residues. Germline V gene lookup returns CDR1 MNHEY and CDR2 SMNVEV (reference sequence). The CDR3 DNA is TGTGCCAGCAGAGGTAGCGGGGCCAGTAGCTCCTACAATGAGCAGTTCTTC. Translation: CASRGSGASSSYNEQFF.

This clonotype has a handful of counts. The chain joins TRBV12-3 or TRBV12-4 to TRBJ1-5; 10 bases are a match to TRBD1. J lost 1 base, V lost 3 bases, and 24 bases had no gene match. This CDR3 contains 23 residues. Here the CDR3 reads CASSLRAALVGQGNWGSNQPQHF. The DNA of the CDR3 is TGTGCCAGCAGTTTGAGGGCTGCCTTAGTGGGACAGGGGAACTGGGGAAGCAATCAGCCCCAGCATTTT.

The J gene is TRBJ2-5, the V gene TRBV5-1; D might be TRBD2 (6 bases). Trimming removed 4 bases from V and 0 bases from J, with 19 bases in between. Germline CDR1 SGHRS, CDR2 YFSETQ. This CDR3 has 17 residues. The CDR3 sequence: CASSLMVTAGHQETQYF. The CDR3 DNA reads TGCGCCAGCAGCCTCATGGTCACAGCGGGCCACCAAGAGACCCAGTACTTC.

This chain uses TRBV29-1 with TRBJ2-1, with D maybe TRBD2 (5 bases). Between the trimmed V and J ends, which lost 2 bases and 7 bases, there was a span of 6 bases. The germline gives CDR1 SQVTM, CDR2 ANQGSEA. CDR3 length: 11 amino acids. The CDR3 is CSVETGNEQFF. DNA of the CDR3: TGCAGCGTTGAAACGGGGAATGAGCAGTTCTTC.

This clonotype was seen a handful of times. The chain employs TRBV27 and TRBJ1-4; 7 bases are a match to TRBD1. Trimming at V came to 2 bases and at J to 7 bases, leaving 13 bases not matched to a gene. Germline CDR1 reads MNHEY; CDR2 reads SMNVEV (reference sequence). This CDR3 is 17 amino acids long. The DNA of the CDR3 is TGTGCCAGCAGTTTAATTTTGCCGCAGGGGGGGGCTGAAAAACTGTTTTTT. Encoded protein: CASSLILPQGGAEKLFF. The variable domain in full, with the rest retrieved from reference TRBV27 and TRBJ1-4, is EAQVTQNPRYLITVTGKKLTVTCSQNMNHEYMSWYRQDPGLGLRQIYYSMNVEVTDKGDVPEGYKVSRKEKRNFPLILESPSPNQTSLYFCASSLILPQGGAEKLFFGSGTQLSVL.

The chain is built from TRBV7-9 and TRBJ2-7; 10 positions match TRBD1. Germline V CDR1 and CDR2: SEHNR, FQNEAQ (reference sequence). V was pared by 8 bases and J by 4 bases, with 8 bases of the junction left unmatched. The CDR3 covers 14 residues. CDR3 sequence: CASRGQGEEYEQYF. CDR3 coding DNA: TGTGCCAGCCGTGGACAGGGGGAAGAGTACGAGCAGTACTTC.

Points on this clonotype: Its ends do not fully match the called genes, so a read error is possible. The CDR3 loop is CANSSPYGANVLTF. In DNA, the CDR3 is TGCGCCAACAGCTCCCCCTACGGGGCCAACGTCCTGACTTTC. The rearrangement joins TRBV5-1 to TRBJ2-6; D gene unclear. CDR1 is SGHRS and CDR2 is YFSETQ in the germline V gene. The CDR3 extends over 14 amino acids.

DNA of the CDR3: TGTGCCAGCAGCGTAGGTCAGGCGCCAAGTAACACCATATATTTT. This sequence encodes CASSVGQAPSNTIYF. V is TRBV9 and J is TRBJ1-3, with no clear D. From germline, CDR1 is SGDLS and CDR2 YYNGEE. The V end lost 0 bases, the J end lost 7 bases, and 14 bases lay between the germline ends. The CDR3 extends over 15 amino acids.

In its sample, this clonotype was seen a few times. The rearrangement links TRBV18 to TRBJ1-2, with D hard to call. The germline V gene has CDR1 KGHSH and CDR2 LQKENI. V was clipped by 3 bases and J by 2 bases, with 16 bases between them. This CDR3 has 16 residues. The CDR3 loop is CASSPQGPGENYGYTF. Written as DNA, the CDR3 is TGTGCCAGCTCACCTCAAGGCCCCGGTGAGAACTATGGCTACACCTTC.

The chain couples TRBV6-1 to TRBJ2-7; TRBD2 matches 15 bases. Germline CDR1 and CDR2: MNHNS and SASEGT. This CDR3 spans 18 amino acids. The V and J ends lost 2 bases and 7 bases, in that order; junction bases with no gene match: 12. The CDR3 DNA reads as TGTGCCAGCAGTGAACACCCGGGACTAGCGGGGGGTGGCAATGAGCAGTACTTC. This translates into CASSEHPGLAGGGNEQYF.

The chain carries TRBV4-2 and TRBJ1-4; TRBD1 aligns across 8 bases. CDR1 and CDR2 from the germline V gene are LGHNA and YNFKEQ. V was clipped by 3 bases and J by 1 base; unmatched bases: 4. This CDR3 has 16 amino acids. This CDR3 is CASSHATGGTNEKLFF. The CDR3 DNA sequence: TGTGCCAGCAGCCATGCTACAGGGGGAACTAATGAAAAACTGTTTTTT.

V is TRBV28 and J is TRBJ1-2; 9 positions match TRBD1. This CDR3 comprises 14 residues. Germline V gene sequence: CDR1 MDHEN, CDR2 SYDVKM. Losses at the gene ends were 3 bases for V and 7 bases for J; bases not matched to a gene: 6. The CDR3 sequence is CASSFPTGGCGYTF. CDR3 bases: TGTGCCAGCAGTTTCCCAACAGGGGGCTGTGGCTACACCTTC.

This chain uses TRBV27 with TRBJ2-5; D possibly uses TRBD1 or TRBD2 (5 bases each). Trimming cost V 5 bases and J 0 bases, with 13 bases left between them. The CDR3 is made up of 15 amino acids. Germline values: CDR1 MNHEY, CDR2 SMNVEV (reference sequence). CDR3 coding DNA: TGTGCCAGCAGTACCCTAGGGACCCACCAAGAGACCCAGTACTTC. Its protein is CASSTLGTHQETQYF.

This rearrangement joins TRBV7-2 to TRBJ1-2, with TRBD1 matching over 8 bases. The CDR3 is made up of 14 amino acids. V lost 0 bases and J lost 8; bases outside the gene matches: 5. Germline-derived CDR1 and CDR2 are SGHTA and FQGNSA. The CDR3: CASSLAAGGLGYTF. The CDR3 bases are TGTGCCAGCAGCTTAGCGGCAGGGGGCTTGGGCTACACCTTC.

This clonotype occurred once. The chain links TRBV12-3 or TRBV12-4 to TRBJ2-7; 7 bases match TRBD1. Trimming took 8 bases from V and 0 from J; bases not matched to a gene: 7. The CDR3 is made up of 14 amino acids. CDR3 protein: CASCRRDSSYEQYF. Here the CDR3 DNA reads TGTGCCAGCTGCCGCCGGGACAGCTCCTACGAGCAGTACTTC.

Note on this clonotype: A read error may account for a junction end that differs from germline. The chain links TRBV29-1 to TRBJ2-5, with unresolved D. The CDR3 loop spans 10 amino acids. The germline V gene encodes CDR1 SQVTM and CDR2 ANQGSEA. This CDR3 is CSVVSRTRYF. In DNA, the CDR3 is TGCAGCGTTGTGTCGCGGACCCGGTACTTC.

This chain uses TRBV5-1 with TRBJ1-2, with D tentatively TRBD1 (6 bases). The CDR3 is 13 amino acids. Germline V lookup: CDR1 SGHRS, CDR2 YFSETQ. Trimming left V 1 base short and J 8 bases short, with 12 bases between. CDR3 in DNA: TGCGCCAGCAGCTTGCAGCAGGGGACCGGCTACACCTTC. Its protein product is CASSLQQGTGYTF.

This clonotype was detected a few times. The gene calls are TRBV20-1 and TRBJ2-3; 8 nucleotides agree with TRBD2. Germline V gene sequence: CDR1 DFQATT, CDR2 SNEGSKA (reference sequence). This CDR3 contains 14 residues. J gave up 1 base and V 2 bases, and 2 bases lay outside the gene matches. CDR3 protein: CSARKAGGTDTQYF. The CDR3 bases are TGCAGTGCTAGAAAAGCGGGGGGCACAGATACGCAGTATTTT.

This clonotype was observed a few times. The chain has TRBV24-1 and TRBJ2-5; D uncertain. The CDR3 runs to 12 residues. Per the germline V gene, CDR1 is KGHDR and CDR2 is SFDVKD. V gave up 8 bases and J gave up 5 bases, with 11 bases separating them. The CDR3 protein is CATILCGETQYF. For the CDR3, the DNA is TGTGCCACCATCCTATGTGGGGAGACCCAGTACTTC.

V gene TRBV5-4 combines with J gene TRBJ1-4, with D maybe TRBD1 (6 bases). The V gene's germline CDR1 is SGHNT and CDR2 YYREEE (reference sequence). The V and J ends lost 0 bases and 7 bases respectively, with 13 bases between them. The CDR3 is 15 residues long. CDR3 bases: TGTGCCAGCAGCTTGGGGGGGGCATCAGGTGAAAAACTGTTTTTT. As protein: CASSLGGASGEKLFF.

The chain links TRBV29-1 to TRBJ2-7; D might be TRBD1 or TRBD2, each matching 5 bases. Germline V gene lookup returns CDR1 SQVTM and CDR2 ANQGSEA. This CDR3 is built from 11 residues. Trimming removed 4 bases at V and 6 bases at J, with 10 bases between. CDR3 in DNA: TGCAGCGTTGGGGCTGGGACCGAGCAGTACTTC. It specifies CSVGAGTEQYF.

This clonotype has just a few counts. V usage is TRBV7-2 and J usage is TRBJ2-1, with TRBD2 matching 12 bases. The CDR3 extends over 15 amino acids. V trimming: 3 bases; J trimming: 8 bases; junction bases outside the gene matches: 5. The V gene's germline CDR1 is SGHTA and CDR2 FQGNSA. The CDR3 sequence: CASSFASGGAYEQFF. CDR3 DNA sequence: TGTGCCAGCAGCTTTGCTAGCGGGGGGGCCTATGAGCAGTTCTTC. Complete variable domain (other parts from reference TRBV7-2 and TRBJ2-1): GAGVSQSPSNKVTEKGKDVELRCDPISGHTALYWYRQSLGQGLEFLIYFQGNSAPDKSGLPSDRFSAERTGGSVSTLTIQRTQQEDSAVYLCASSFASGGAYEQFFGPGTRLTVL.

The chain combines TRBV7-6 with TRBJ2-3; D is uncertain. This CDR3 spans 13 amino acids. Trimming left V 1 base short and J 5 bases short, with 7 bases between. Germline loops: CDR1 SGHVS, CDR2 FNYEAQ. For the CDR3, the DNA is TGTGCCAGCAGCTTAGTCCTCATAGATACGCAGTATTTT. Translating gives CASSLVLIDTQYF.